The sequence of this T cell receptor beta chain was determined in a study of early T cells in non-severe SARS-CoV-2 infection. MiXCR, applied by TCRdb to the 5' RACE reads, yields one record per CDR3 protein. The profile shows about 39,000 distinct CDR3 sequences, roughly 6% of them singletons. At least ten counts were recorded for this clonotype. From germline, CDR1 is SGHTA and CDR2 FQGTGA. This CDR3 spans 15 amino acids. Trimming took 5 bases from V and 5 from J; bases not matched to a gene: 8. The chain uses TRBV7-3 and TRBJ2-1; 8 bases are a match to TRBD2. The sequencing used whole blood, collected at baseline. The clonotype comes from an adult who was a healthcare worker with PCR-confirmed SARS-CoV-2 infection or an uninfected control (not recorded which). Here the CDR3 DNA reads TGTGCCAGCAGCCCGTGGGGCGGGGGGAACAATGAGCAGTTCTTC. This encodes CASSPWGGGNNEQFF.